This T cell receptor (beta chain) emerged from a study of vaccination and CD4 T cells after COVID-19. Once obtained from cultured CD4+ T cells, the DNA was sequenced using the Oncomine TCR Beta short-read assay. TCRdb reanalysed the PCR reads using MiXCR and keeps one entry per CDR3 protein. The data show tens of thousands of distinct CDR3 sequences, 67% seen once. Concerning this clonotype: Its antigen is not identified.

Germline CDR1 DFQATT, CDR2 SNEGSKA (reference sequence). CDR3 length: 16 residues. The V segment lost 4 bases and the J segment 2 bases; nucleotides outside the gene matches: 5. Treatment noted: approximately nine-day PBMC culture with coronavirus spike peptide pools or control peptides (ViraFEST assay). The chain couples TRBV20-1 to TRBJ2-3; 14 bases are shared with TRBD2. Sequenced here: CD4+ T cells from blood, cultured in vitro, sampled after SARS-CoV-2 vaccination. This clonotype was sampled from a human donor who received a COVID-19 vaccine. CDR3 in DNA: TGCAGTGCTACCGCGACTAGCGGGGGGGACACAGATACGCAGTATTTT. Amino acid sequence: CSATATSGGDTDTQYF.